The 12 T cell receptor beta chains below all came from one sample that was sequenced in a study of metastatic and nonmetastatic thyroid tumors. Treatment of any kind had been given to no patient before thyroid surgery. TCRdb redid the clone calls on the PCR reads using MiXCR. The sample records 65,000 to 70,000 clones, approximately 15% being singletons. The sample comprised blood. The receptors stem from a male donor with papillary thyroid cancer or a benign thyroid nodule (not recorded which). Some clones in this sample may be carry-over from other donors' samples.

In this sample, this clone turned up many times. The chain uses TRBV10-3 and TRBJ1-2; TRBD1 matches 7 bases. With V trimmed by 8 bases and J by 0 bases, 9 bases remained unmatched. Per germline, CDR1 ENHRY and CDR2 SYGVKD. This CDR3 comprises 15 residues. The CDR3 nucleotides read TGTGCCATCCAGAGACAGGGCCCAACTAACTATGGCTACACCTTC. The encoded protein is CAIQRQGPTNYGYTF.

This clone was counted many times. A much larger clone differs by one base, so this may be a read error. Additional DNA sequences in this sample encode the identical CDR3. The chain joins TRBV7-8 to TRBJ2-1, with a tentative D call TRBD2 (7 bases). CDR1 and CDR2 from the germline V gene are SGHVS and FQNEAQ. The CDR3 loop spans 17 amino acids. CDR3 sequence: CAGSPKGGGSSYNEQFF. CDR3 sequence (DNA): TGTGCCGGCAGCCCTAAAGGGGGGGGGAGCTCCTACAATGAGCAGTTCTTC.

The sample holds a few counts of this clone. J is TRBJ1-5 and V is TRBV27; D unclear. Trimming pared 5 bases from V and 0 bases from J, leaving 17 bases between. The germline V gene has CDR1 MNHEY and CDR2 SMNVEV (reference sequence). This CDR3 region has 17 residues. The CDR3 DNA reads as TGTGCCAGCAGTCCCGATGGAAGAGATTATAGCAATCAGCCCCAGCATTTT. This sequence encodes CASSPDGRDYSNQPQHF.

The table lists this clone with many counts. Other nucleotide sequences in the sample specify the same CDR3. The CDR3 region is CASSSGAEANYGYTF. CDR3 sequence (DNA): TGTGCCAGCAGTTCAGGGGCGGAAGCTAACTATGGCTACACCTTC. V usage is TRBV6-1 and J usage is TRBJ1-2; maybe TRBD1 (6 bases). CDR1 and CDR2 from the germline V gene are MNHNS and SASEGT. The CDR3 is 15 amino acids. V lost 5 bases and J lost 0, with 13 bases in between.

Many counts were recorded for this clone. The chain links TRBV6-1 to TRBJ2-1, with TRBD2 identical over 7 bases. The CDR3 is made up of 17 amino acids. Per the germline V gene, CDR1 is MNHNS and CDR2 is SASEGT. V shed 4 bases, J shed 0 bases, and the junction held 9 bases outside the gene matches. The CDR3 protein is CASSAQLAPSSYNEQFF. CDR3 in DNA: TGTGCCAGCAGTGCGCAACTAGCGCCAAGCTCCTACAATGAGCAGTTCTTC.

This clone was seen a few times. A much larger clone lies one base from this, so it may be a read error. The chain employs TRBV4-1 and TRBJ2-1; D is unclear. Germline V CDR1 and CDR2: MGHRA, YSYEKL. The CDR3 loop spans 14 amino acids. Trimming took off 1 base at V and 10 bases at J, with 14 bases between the two ends. Written as DNA, the CDR3 is TGCGCCAGCAGCCAAGGGGCTATCGCTAAAGAGCAGTTCTTC. Translated, it gives CASSQGAIAKEQFF.

In its sample, this clone was seen many times. This chain links TRBV27 with TRBJ2-7; the match to TRBD1 covers 8 bases. Trimming cost V 3 bases and J 9 bases; bases outside gene matches: 19. The V gene's germline CDR1 is MNHEY and CDR2 SMNVEV (reference sequence). This CDR3 is 17 amino acids long. Here the CDR3 reads CASSLRQGAMPGLGQYF. The DNA of the CDR3 is TGTGCCAGCAGTTTGCGGCAGGGGGCAATGCCGGGCTTAGGGCAGTACTTC.

The table lists this clone with a few counts. The chain uses TRBV25-1 and TRBJ2-3, with 9 bases identical to TRBD2. The junction had 3 bases not matched to a gene; V was cut back by 5 bases and J by 0 bases. Germline CDR1 reads MGHDK; CDR2 reads SYGVNS. CDR3 length: 15 residues. The CDR3 reads CASSQRGVSTDTQYF. CDR3 nucleotides: TGTGCCAGCAGTCAGCGGGGGGTTAGCACAGATACGCAGTATTTT.

This clone occurred many times. The chain is built from TRBV2 and TRBJ2-7; TRBD2 aligns across 7 bases. The V gene end was trimmed by 7 bases and the J gene end by 7 bases; junction bases not matched to a gene: 13. The CDR3 contains 14 residues. CDR1 SNHLY and CDR2 FYNNEI come from the germline V gene. This chain's CDR3 is CASIETAGRSEQYF. The DNA of the CDR3 is TGTGCCAGCATCGAGACAGCGGGGCGTTCGGAGCAGTACTTC.

This clone has a count of ten or more. The J gene is TRBJ1-4, the V gene TRBV2; D gene uncertain. The V and J ends lost 4 bases and 8 bases respectively, with 11 bases between them. The CDR3 sequence is 13 residues long. Germline V CDR1 and CDR2: SNHLY, FYNNEI. CDR3 in DNA: TGTGCCAGCAGTGTGGCCCAGGAGGAAAAACTGTTTTTT. The encoded protein is CASSVAQEEKLFF.

In its sample, this clone was seen a few times. The junction departs from the called germline gene at one end, perhaps through a read error. This chain connects TRBV29-1 to TRBJ2-2, with 7 bases aligning to TRBD2. Germline CDR1 SQVTM, CDR2 ANQGSEA. CDR3 length: 15 residues. Written as DNA, the CDR3 is TGCAGCGTTGAATTGCGGGAGATTAACACCTGGGAGCTGTTTTTT. Its protein is CSVELREINTWELFF.

In its sample, this clone was seen a few times. This CDR3 is also generated by other DNA sequences in the sample. The V and J genes are TRBV7-6 and TRBJ2-5, with 9 bases matching TRBD1. Looked up from germline, CDR1 is SGHVS and CDR2 is FNYEAQ. The CDR3 loop spans 15 amino acids. With V trimmed by 5 bases and J by 9 bases, 13 bases remained unmatched. The CDR3 spells CASSAQGARSEAQYF. CDR3 bases: TGTGCCAGCAGCGCACAGGGGGCGCGGTCGGAGGCCCAGTACTTC.